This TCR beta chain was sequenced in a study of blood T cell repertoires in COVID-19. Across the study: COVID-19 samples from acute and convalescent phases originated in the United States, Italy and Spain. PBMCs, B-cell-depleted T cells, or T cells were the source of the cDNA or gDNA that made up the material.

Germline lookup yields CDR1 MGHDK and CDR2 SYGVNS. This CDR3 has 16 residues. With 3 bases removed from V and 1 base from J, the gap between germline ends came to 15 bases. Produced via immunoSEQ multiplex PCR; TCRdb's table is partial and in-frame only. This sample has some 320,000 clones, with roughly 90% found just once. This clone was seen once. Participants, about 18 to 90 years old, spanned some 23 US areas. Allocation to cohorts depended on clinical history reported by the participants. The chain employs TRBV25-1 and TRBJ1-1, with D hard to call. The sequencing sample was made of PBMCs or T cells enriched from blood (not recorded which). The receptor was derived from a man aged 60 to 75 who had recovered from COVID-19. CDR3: CASSEFQVPGNTEAFF. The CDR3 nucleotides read TGTGCCAGCAGTGAGTTTCAGGTCCCTGGGAACACTGAAGCTTTCTTT.